This TCR beta chain derives from a study of blood T cell repertoires in COVID-19 (dated by TCRdb to about 2020). Background for the entire study: Collaborator samples came from the United States, Italy and Spain and covered acute and convalescent phases of COVID-19. The prospective study material was composed of cDNA or gDNA derived from T cells, B-cell-depleted T cells, or PBMCs. Deeply sampled blood TCRbeta repertoires from subjects exposed to, actively infected with, or recovered from COVID-19 were included in the dataset. The repertoires were released in a freely available public database intended as a resource for research on the immune response to SARS-CoV-2. The samples were drawn from two sources: the first 160 participants of the ongoing ImmuneRACE study, and over 950 subjects contributed by 6 global collaborators. A de-identified subject ID, COVID-19 status, age in years and sex were almost always included in the sample metadata. Where available, HLA class I and class II types were obtained from metadata supplied by the sample provider rather than from assay-based typing.

The collaborating institutions used their own protocols to collect whole blood in K2EDTA tubes. For TCRbeta analysis, collaborators shipped samples as frozen whole blood, isolated PBMCs, or DNA extracted from either of those sample types. A word on this clone: Its antigen remains undetermined. Base qualities are not recorded, but no much larger clone differs from it by a single base.

Trimmed from V: 5 bases; trimmed from J: 4 bases; junction bases lacking a gene match: 7. The CDR3 measures 15 amino acids from cysteine to phenylalanine. Only the CDR3 portion is preserved as DNA: 45 bases, with reading frame beginning at the first base. For CDR1 and CDR2, the germline V gene lists SGHAT and FQNNGV. Overall study results and their limits: The amount of clinical and demographic metadata varied by source and participant and was provided uncurated.

TCRbeta CDR3 regions were amplified from genomic DNA by means of the immunoSEQ Assay, a bias-controlled multiplex PCR. The source study handled its data this way. The number of nucleated cells in each sample was estimated from the amplification of reference gene primers within the assay. To quantify the absolute abundance of each unique TCRbeta CDR3 rearrangement, sequence reads were collapsed and filtered. For each sample, productive Simpson clonality was calculated as the square root of Simpson's diversity index across productive rearrangements. TCRdb retrieved this table from immuneACCESS and kept in-frame rearrangements only. Not all clones are present; in checked studies, unresolved V genes account for under half, and no reason is known for the remainder. That table furnishes V, J and clone size, whereas the DNA furnished D and trimming. The sample table shows more than 150,000 clones, and under 85% are seen once. The ten largest clones add up to 15% to 20% of the sample.

The chain is encoded by TRBV11-2 joined to TRBJ2-1; 8 bases in the middle match TRBD1. The source of this sequence is a man aged 60-69 years with active or convalescent COVID-19. Material: peripheral blood. The CDR3 is CASSRAGQEYNEQFF. The sequence in DNA is TGTGCCAGCAGCCGGGCGGGACAGGAATACAATGAGCAGTTCTTC.